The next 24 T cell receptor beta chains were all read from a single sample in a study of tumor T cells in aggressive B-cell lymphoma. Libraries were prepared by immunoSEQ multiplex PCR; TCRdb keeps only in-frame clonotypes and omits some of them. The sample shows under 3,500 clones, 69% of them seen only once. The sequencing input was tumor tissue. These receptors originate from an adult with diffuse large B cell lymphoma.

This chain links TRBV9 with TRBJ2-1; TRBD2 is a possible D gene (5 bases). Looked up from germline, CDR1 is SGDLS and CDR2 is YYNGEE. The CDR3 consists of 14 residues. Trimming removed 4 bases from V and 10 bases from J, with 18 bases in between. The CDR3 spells CASSPRWTADEQFF. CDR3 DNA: TGTGCCAGCAGCCCCCGGTGGACTGCTGACGAGCAGTTCTTC.

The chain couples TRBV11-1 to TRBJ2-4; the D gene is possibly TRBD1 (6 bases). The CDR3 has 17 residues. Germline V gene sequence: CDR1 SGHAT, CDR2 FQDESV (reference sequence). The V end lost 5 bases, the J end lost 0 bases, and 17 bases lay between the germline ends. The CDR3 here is CASSPGTSSPAKNIQYF. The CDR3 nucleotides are TGTGCCAGCAGCCCTGGGACATCTTCCCCAGCCAAAAACATTCAGTACTTC.

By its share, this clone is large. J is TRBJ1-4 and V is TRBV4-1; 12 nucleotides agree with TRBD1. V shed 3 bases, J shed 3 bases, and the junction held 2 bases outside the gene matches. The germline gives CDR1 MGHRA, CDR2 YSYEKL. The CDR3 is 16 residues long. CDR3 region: CASSQGTGGSNEKLFF. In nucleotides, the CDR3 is TGCGCCAGCAGCCAGGGGACAGGGGGCTCTAATGAAAAACTGTTTTTT.

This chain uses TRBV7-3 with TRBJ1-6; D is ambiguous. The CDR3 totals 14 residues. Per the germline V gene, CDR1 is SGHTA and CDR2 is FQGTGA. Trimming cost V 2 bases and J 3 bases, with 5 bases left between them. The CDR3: CASSLGSYNSPLHF. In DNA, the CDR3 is TGTGCCAGCAGCTTAGGGAGCTATAATTCACCCCTCCACTTT.

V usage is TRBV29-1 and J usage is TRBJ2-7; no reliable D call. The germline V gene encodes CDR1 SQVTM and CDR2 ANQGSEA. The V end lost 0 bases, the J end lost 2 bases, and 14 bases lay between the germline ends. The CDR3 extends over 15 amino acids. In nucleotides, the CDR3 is TGCAGCGTTGAAGAACAGAGTAGACCCCCCTACGAGCAGTACTTC. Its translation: CSVEEQSRPPYEQYF.

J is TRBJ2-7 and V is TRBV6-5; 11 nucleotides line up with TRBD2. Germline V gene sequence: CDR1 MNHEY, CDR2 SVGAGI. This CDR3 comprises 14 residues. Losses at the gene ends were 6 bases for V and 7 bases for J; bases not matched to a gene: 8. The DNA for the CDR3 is TGTGCCAGCAGAGAAGCAGGACTAGCGGGTGAGCAGTACTTC. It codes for CASREAGLAGEQYF.

CDR3 DNA sequence: TGTGCCAGCAGTTTGCCCAGCGGGAACTACAATGAGCAGTTCTTC. As protein: CASSLPSGNYNEQFF. The chain uses TRBV28 and TRBJ2-1; 7 bases line up with TRBD2. After removal of 3 bases from V and 3 bases from J, the junction contained 5 bases not matched to a gene. This CDR3 comprises 15 residues. The germline V gene has CDR1 MDHEN and CDR2 SYDVKM.

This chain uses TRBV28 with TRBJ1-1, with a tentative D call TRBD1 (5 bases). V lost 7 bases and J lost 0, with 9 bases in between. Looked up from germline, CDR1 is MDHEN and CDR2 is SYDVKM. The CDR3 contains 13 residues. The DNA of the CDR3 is TGTGCCAGCAAAAAGGGGATGAACACTGAAGCTTTCTTT. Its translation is CASKKGMNTEAFF.

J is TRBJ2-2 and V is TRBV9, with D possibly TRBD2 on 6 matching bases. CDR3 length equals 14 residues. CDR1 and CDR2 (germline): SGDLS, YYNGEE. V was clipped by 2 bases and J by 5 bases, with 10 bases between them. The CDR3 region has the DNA TGTGCCAGCAGCGTCGGGGGAAATACCGGGGAGCTGTTTTTT. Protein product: CASSVGGNTGELFF.

This CDR3 is CASSLGQKNSPLHF. Written as DNA, the CDR3 is TGTGCCAGCAGCCTGGGACAGAAGAATTCACCCCTCCACTTT. The rearrangement links TRBV7-8 to TRBJ1-6; 7 nucleotides match TRBD1. CDR1 and CDR2 from the germline V gene are SGHVS and FQNEAQ. Losses at the gene ends were 5 bases for V and 7 bases for J; bases not matched to a gene: 5. CDR3 length: 14 amino acids. The complete variable domain, with remaining parts taken from reference TRBV7-8 and TRBJ1-6, reads GAGVSQSPRYKVAKRGQDVALRCDPISGHVSLFWYQQALGQGPEFLTYFQNEAQLDKSGLPSDRFFAERPEGSVSTLKIQRTQQEDSAVYLCASSLGQKNSPLHFGNGTRLTVT.

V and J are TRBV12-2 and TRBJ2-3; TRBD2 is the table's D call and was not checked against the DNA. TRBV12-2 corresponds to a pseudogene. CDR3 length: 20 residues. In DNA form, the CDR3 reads TGTGCAAGTCGCTTAGTAGGACTAGGTCTTATTGCCGGGGACACAGATACGCAGTATTTT. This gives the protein CASRLVGLGLIAGDTDTQYF.

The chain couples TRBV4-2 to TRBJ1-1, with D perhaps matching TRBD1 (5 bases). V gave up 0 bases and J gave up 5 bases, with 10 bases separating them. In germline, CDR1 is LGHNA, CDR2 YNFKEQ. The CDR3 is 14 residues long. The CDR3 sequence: CASSQDLGETEAFF. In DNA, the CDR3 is TGTGCCAGCAGCCAAGATCTAGGGGAAACTGAAGCTTTCTTT.

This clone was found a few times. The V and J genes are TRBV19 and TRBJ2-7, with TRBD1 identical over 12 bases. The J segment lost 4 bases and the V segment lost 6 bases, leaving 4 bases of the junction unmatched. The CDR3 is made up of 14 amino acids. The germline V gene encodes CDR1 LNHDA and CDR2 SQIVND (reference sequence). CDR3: CASSLGQGAYEQYF. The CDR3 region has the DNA TGTGCCAGTAGCTTGGGACAGGGGGCTTACGAGCAGTACTTC.

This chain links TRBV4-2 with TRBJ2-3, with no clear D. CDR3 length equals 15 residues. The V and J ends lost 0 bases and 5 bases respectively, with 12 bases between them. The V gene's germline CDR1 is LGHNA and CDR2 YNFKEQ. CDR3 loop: CASSQDSYSLDTQYF. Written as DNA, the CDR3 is TGTGCCAGCAGCCAAGATTCTTACAGTCTAGATACGCAGTATTTT.

The CDR3 reads CASSEGGGTEAFF. Written as DNA, the CDR3 is TGTGCCAGCAGTGAAGGGGGGGGCACTGAAGCTTTCTTT. The V call is TRBV2, the J call TRBJ1-1; D is perhaps TRBD1 (5 bases). This CDR3 has 13 residues. The V end lost 1 base, the J end lost 4 bases, and 7 bases lay between the germline ends. The V gene's germline CDR1 is SNHLY and CDR2 FYNNEI.

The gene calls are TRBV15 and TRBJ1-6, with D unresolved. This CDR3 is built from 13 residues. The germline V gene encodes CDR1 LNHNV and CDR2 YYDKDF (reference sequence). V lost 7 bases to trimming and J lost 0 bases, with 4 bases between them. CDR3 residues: CATTYSYNSPLHF. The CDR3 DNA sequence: TGTGCCACCACCTACTCCTATAATTCACCCCTCCACTTT.

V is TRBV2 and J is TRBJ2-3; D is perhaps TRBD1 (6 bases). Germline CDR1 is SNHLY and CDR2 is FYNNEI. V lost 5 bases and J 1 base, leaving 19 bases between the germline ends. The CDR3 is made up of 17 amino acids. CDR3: CASSRTRGQRRTDTQYF. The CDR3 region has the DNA TGTGCCAGCAGTCGCACCCGGGGACAACGACGCACAGATACGCAGTATTTT. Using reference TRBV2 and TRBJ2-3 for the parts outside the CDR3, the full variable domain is EPEVTQTPSHQVTQMGQEVILRCVPISNHLYFYWYRQILGQKVEFLVSFYNNEISEKSEIFDDQFSVERPDGSNFTLKIRSTKLEDSAMYFCASSRTRGQRRTDTQYFGPGTRLTVL.

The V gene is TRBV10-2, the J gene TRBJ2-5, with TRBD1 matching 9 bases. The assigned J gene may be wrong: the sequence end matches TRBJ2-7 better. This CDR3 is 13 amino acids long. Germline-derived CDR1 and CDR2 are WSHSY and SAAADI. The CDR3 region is CASSAGQGYEQYF. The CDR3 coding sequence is TGCGCCAGCAGTGCGGGACAGGGCTACGAGCAGTACTTC.

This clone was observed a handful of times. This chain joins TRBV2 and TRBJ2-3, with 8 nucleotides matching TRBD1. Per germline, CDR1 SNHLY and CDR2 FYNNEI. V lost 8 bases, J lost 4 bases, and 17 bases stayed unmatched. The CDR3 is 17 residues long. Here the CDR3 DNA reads TGTGCCAGCCCTTATATCGACAGGGGTTCGGGTCCAGATACGCAGTATTTT. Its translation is CASPYIDRGSGPDTQYF.

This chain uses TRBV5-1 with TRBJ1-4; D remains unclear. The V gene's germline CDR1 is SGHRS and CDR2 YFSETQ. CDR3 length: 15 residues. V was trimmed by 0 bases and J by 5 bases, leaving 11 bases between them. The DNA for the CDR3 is TGCGCCAGCAGCTTGGCCGGGTCTTCAAATGAAAAACTGTTTTTT. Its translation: CASSLAGSSNEKLFF.

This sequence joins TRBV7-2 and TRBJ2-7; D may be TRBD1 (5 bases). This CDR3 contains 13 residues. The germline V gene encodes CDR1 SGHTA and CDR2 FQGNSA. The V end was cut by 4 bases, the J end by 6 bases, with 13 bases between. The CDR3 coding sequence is TGTGCCAGCAGCTCTAGACGCCAGGGCGAGCAGTACTTC. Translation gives CASSSRRQGEQYF.

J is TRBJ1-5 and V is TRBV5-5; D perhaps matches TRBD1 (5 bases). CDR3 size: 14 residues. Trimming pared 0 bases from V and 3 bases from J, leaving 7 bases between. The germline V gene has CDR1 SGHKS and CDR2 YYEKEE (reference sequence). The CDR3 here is CASSLVGLNQPQHF. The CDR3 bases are TGTGCCAGCAGCTTGGTGGGACTCAATCAGCCCCAGCATTTT.

Here the CDR3 DNA reads TGTGCCAGCAGGGAGGGACTAGCGGGAGTGAATGAGCAGTTCTTC. Translated: CASREGLAGVNEQFF. The V gene is TRBV13, the J gene TRBJ2-1, with 14 bases aligning to TRBD2. V shed 6 bases, J shed 7 bases, and the junction held 5 bases outside the gene matches. The germline gives CDR1 PRHDT, CDR2 FYEKMQ (reference sequence). The CDR3 has 15 residues.

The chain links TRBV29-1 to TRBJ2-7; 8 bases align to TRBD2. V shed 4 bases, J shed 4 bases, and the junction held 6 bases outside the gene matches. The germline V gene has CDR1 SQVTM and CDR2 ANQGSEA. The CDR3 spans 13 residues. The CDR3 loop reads CSVVASGSYEQYF. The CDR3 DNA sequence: TGCAGCGTTGTAGCCAGCGGGAGTTACGAGCAGTACTTC.